The present T cell receptor beta chain was sequenced within a study of blood T cell repertoires in COVID-19. Study details: Samples came from the United States, Italy and Spain, spanning acute and convalescent COVID-19. In each case, the material was cDNA or gDNA derived from T cells, B-cell-depleted T cells, or PBMCs.

Study processing details: The authors estimated nucleated cell counts from reference gene primer amplification. The method was immunoSEQ multiplex PCR; TCRdb's version includes in-frame clones alone and lacks a portion of them. The DNA was the basis for D and trimming; V, J and clone size are from that table. The sample includes around 290,000 clones, around 89% of them seen just once. The V gene's germline CDR1 is SGHDN and CDR2 FVKESK. Trimming removed 1 base from V and 5 bases from J; junction bases left unmatched: 9. This CDR3 comprises 17 residues. The sequence came from a man in his forties with acute or convalescent COVID-19. Sequencing was performed on peripheral blood. This chain uses TRBV14 with TRBJ2-7, with TRBD1 matching 12 bases. The CDR3 bases are TGTGCCAGCAGCCAAGGTTTTCGGGGACAGGGGGCTCACGAGCAGTACTTC. Protein sequence: CASSQGFRGQGAHEQYF. The full variable domain, completed using reference TRBV14 and TRBJ2-7, is EAGVTQFPSHSVIEKGQTVTLRCDPISGHDNLYWYRRVMGKEIKFLLHFVKESKQDESGMPNNRFLAERTGGTYSTLKVQPAELEDSGVYFCASSQGFRGQGAHEQYFGPGTRLTVT.